This T cell receptor beta chain was captured by sequencing in a study of chemoradiotherapy in HPV16-positive cancers. The table came from immunoSEQ multiplex PCR; TCRdb's copy has only in-frame clones and leaves some out. The sample has about 68,000 clones, about 90% seen once. Germline loops: CDR1 GTSNPN, CDR2 SVGIG (reference sequence). The ends were cut back, 1 base at V and 1 base at J, with 22 bases in the middle. CDR3 length: 18 residues. The J gene is TRBJ1-1, the V gene TRBV30; no reliable D call. The clonotype comes from a human donor with HPV-associated anogenital cancer. Sequences were derived from blood, sampled from a patient who underwent chemoradiotherapy. The CDR3 DNA follows: TGTGCCTGGAGTGGCTTCGGCGGGCAGAGAATACCGAACACTGAAGCTTTCTTT. Amino acids: CAWSGFGGQRIPNTEAFF.